This T cell receptor beta chain was captured by sequencing in a study of blood T cells in healthy people across ages. Trimming left V 0 bases short and J 10 bases short, with 9 bases between. CDR1 and CDR2 (germline): LNHNV, YYDKDF (reference sequence). The CDR3 has 12 residues. Concerning this clonotype itself: This may come from a read error, since a much larger clone is one base off.

For the second PCR, which ran for about 6 to 12 cycles, a sample-barcoded 5' primer and a J-beta primer mix were used. TCRdb re-analysed the 5' RACE reads in MiXCR, keeping a single row per CDR3 protein. The sample gives approximately 700,000 distinct CDR3 sequences, less than 40% of which show up once; approximately 15% is in the top ten. Sequencing was performed on blood. This TCR was recovered from a woman over 75 in good health. The genes are TRBV15 and TRBJ1-1; D uncertain. CDR3 sequence: CATSRDGVGAFF. The CDR3 DNA reads as TGTGCCACCAGCAGAGATGGGGTTGGAGCTTTCTTT. Filled out from reference TRBV15 and TRBJ1-1, the complete variable domain reads DAMVIQNPRYQVTQFGKPVTLSCSQTLNHNVMYWYQQKSSQAPKLLFHYYDKDFNNEADTPDNFQSRRPNTSFCFLDIRSPGLGDTAMYLCATSRDGVGAFFGQGTRLTVV.